This TCR beta chain was sequenced for a study of T cells in Graves' hyperthyroidism and ophthalmopathy (dated by TCRdb to the late 2010s). Background on the whole study: Peripheral blood samples were taken at initial diagnosis, before any treatment was given. The 100 or so discovery patients were randomly split 7:3 into training and test sets. In addition, the study compared T-cell repertoires in thyroid tissue and in blood from about six Graves' hyperthyroidism patients. Whether ophthalmopathy could be predicted prospectively was tested in an independent validation cohort made up of approximately 19 hyperthyroidism patients plus 17 patients who later progressed to ophthalmopathy. TCR V-J signatures able to tell the groups apart were searched for in a discovery cohort of approximately 95 patients, of whom fewer than 45 had Graves' ophthalmopathy and some 60 had stable Graves' hyperthyroidism. Following sampling, methimazole starting at 30 mg daily was given to hyperthyroidism patients, and high-dose intravenous methylprednisolone was given to ophthalmopathy patients. According to the paper, TCR Vbeta CDR3 sequencing was carried out on 120 to 150 peripheral blood samples, which came from more than 40 ophthalmopathy, some 73 hyperthyroidism and some 17 progressor patients.

The paper's findings and limits, for the study overall: No statistical method was used to set the sample size in advance, and investigators knew the group allocation. In validation, progression to ophthalmopathy was predicted by the model with about 70% sensitivity and nearly 75% specificity, a median of approximately 6.5 months before onset. Blood samples also contained most of the expanded thyroid clonotypes (frequency above 0.001), which suggests that blood repertoires may reflect thyroid immune responses. A model built on a 13 V-J signature distinguished ophthalmopathy from stable hyperthyroidism, reaching roughly 88% sensitivity and around 81% specificity in cross-validation and 80%/75% in testing.

TCR beta CDR3 regions were amplified from RNA transcripts. The first round of RT-PCR for the TCR CDR3 was performed with the HTBI primer set and the Qiagen OneStep RT-PCR kit. Libraries were constructed in a second round of multiplex PCR, after which size selection and purification were performed. Libraries were sequenced paired-end with 100 bp reads on an Illumina HiSeq2000. In the original analysis: SOAPnuke was used to process the raw data, throwing out any read that contained adapters or uncalled bases, had a mean Phred below 15, or lacked an exact constant-primer or identifier match. High-quality paired reads were merged with COPE v1.2.5, and unique nucleotide sequences were defined as clonotypes. MiTCR v1.1 was used to align the clonotypes against IMGT TRBV, TRBD and TRBJ reference segments. Only V-J combinations with frequency above 0.0001, covering about 99% of repertoires, were analysed. A TCS score was defined as the ratio of F50 (clonal expansion) to E x V (chaos), with BLOSUM62-based TCRdist applied between CDR3 peptides within each V-J. Welch's t-statistics and random forest reduced approximately 520 V-J features to roughly 13, which were used in a naive Bayes classifier (R e1071). TCRdb itself trimmed the public reads at Q25 with fastp, ran MiXCR and retained productive beta chains. Each CDR3 protein gets just one entry, which takes the most common genes and DNA from the rows behind it. V and J calls and clone size were set by TCRdb, not the authors. The sample records roughly 420,000 distinct CDR3 sequences, about 13% of which are singletons. The top ten hold 5.3% of the sample.

V is clipped by 0 bases and J by 4 bases, and the sequence between their germline boundaries is 3 bases long. The CDR3 numbers 12 residues from cysteine through phenylalanine. Just CDR3 DNA is preserved here, 36 bases in frame from base 1. The germline V gene supplies CDR1 SGHTA and CDR2 FQGTGA. This clonotype was seen at least ten times. This clone's antigen is unknown. Within one base of it there is no much larger clone, and no base qualities were kept. Stable Graves' hyperthyroidism was defined as the absence of progression to ophthalmopathy over 18 months of follow-up. Hyperthyroidism patients were newly diagnosed, had a disease duration of under 2 months, and were aged 18 to 65 years. Any patient with an uncontrolled infection, another autoimmune disease, pregnancy or lactation was excluded. Diagnoses were established on the basis of clinical symptoms, serum thyroxine and TRAb, thyroid ultrasound, and orbital computed tomography. PBMCs were isolated from roughly 10 ml of fresh peripheral blood by Ficoll-Paque density gradient centrifugation. Total RNA was extracted using Trizol reagent, and RNA quality was assessed on an Agilent 2100 Bioanalyzer.

The chain is made from TRBV7-3 and TRBJ2-5; no D gene can be assigned with confidence. This sequence was found in a woman aged 18-35 years with Graves' hyperthyroidism. Input material: blood. Here is the DNA: TGTGCCAGCAGCTTAACTCGAGAGACCCAGTACTTC. Its protein product is CASSLTRETQYF.